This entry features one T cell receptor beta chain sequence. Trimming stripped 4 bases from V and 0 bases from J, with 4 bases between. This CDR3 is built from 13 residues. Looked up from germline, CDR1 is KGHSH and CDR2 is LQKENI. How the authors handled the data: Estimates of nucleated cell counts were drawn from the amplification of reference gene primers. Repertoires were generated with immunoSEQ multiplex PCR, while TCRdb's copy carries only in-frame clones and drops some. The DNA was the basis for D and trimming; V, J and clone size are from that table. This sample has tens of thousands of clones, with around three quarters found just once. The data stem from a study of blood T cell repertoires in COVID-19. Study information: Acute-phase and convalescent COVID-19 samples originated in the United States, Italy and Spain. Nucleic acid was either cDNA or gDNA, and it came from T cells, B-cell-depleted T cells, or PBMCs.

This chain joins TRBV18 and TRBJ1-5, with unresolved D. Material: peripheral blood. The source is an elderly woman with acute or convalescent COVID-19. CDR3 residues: CASSLSSNQPQHF. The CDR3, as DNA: TGTGCCAGCTCACTGAGTAGCAATCAGCCCCAGCATTTT.